These 4 T cell receptor beta chains share one sample of origin, sequenced in a study of regulatory T cells in long-lasting Graves disease (dated by TCRdb to the early 2020s). What this sample's time point label stands for: newly diagnosed GD, antithyroid drugs for less than 3 months. For both TCR sequencing and RNA sequencing, RNA was extracted from PBMCs in TRIzol. Library creation used multiplex PCR. Sequenced on an Illumina HiSeq 4000. TCR beta libraries were built with iRepertoire HTBI primers and Arm-PCR amplification of CDR3 regions. Through fastp at Q25 and MiXCR, TCRdb rebuilt clones from the public reads, retaining in-frame beta chains. For every CDR3 protein sequence, its rows merge into one entry that carries the most common genes and DNA. For this sample there are around 500,000 distinct CDR3 sequences; roughly 13% appear just once. The ten largest clonotypes hold roughly 9.7% of the sample.

These same records also appear under a second study, on T cells in Graves' hyperthyroidism and ophthalmopathy.

The sequencing used peripheral blood mononuclear cells (PBMCs), collected at new diagnosis, from a patient treated with antithyroid drugs. Receptor source: a man aged 25-40 years with Graves disease. Donor details come from another sample of the same person, matched by shared clones.

This clonotype was seen ten or more times. The J gene is TRBJ2-3, the V gene TRBV15; weak D call: TRBD2 (5 bases). Germline V gene data show CDR1 as LNHNV and CDR2 as YYDKDF (reference sequence). CDR3 size: 13 residues. Deletions cut 3 bases from V and 10 bases from J, with 14 bases between. In DNA form, the CDR3 reads TGTGCCACCAGCAGGGACCGGGAACCAGCGCAGTATTTT. This gives the protein CATSRDREPAQYF.

The rearrangement uses TRBV7-6 and TRBJ1-5; no clear D gene. The CDR3 is made up of 14 amino acids. V was trimmed by 1 base and J by 1 base, leaving 5 bases between them. Germline assignment: CDR1 SGHVS and CDR2 FNYEAQ. CDR3 bases: TGTGCCAGCAGCTTAGTTTTCAGCAATCAGCCCCAGCATTTT. Protein: CASSLVFSNQPQHF.

This clonotype was counted ten times or more. The chain is built from TRBV3-1 and TRBJ2-5; D possibly matches TRBD1 or TRBD2 (7 bases each). CDR1 is LGHDT and CDR2 is YNNKEL in the germline V gene (reference sequence). The length of the CDR3 is 16 residues. Trimming took 1 base from V and 4 from J, leaving 16 bases between them. CDR3 DNA: TGTGCCAGCAGCCAAGTAAGGGGGAGGGGGCGAGAGACCCAGTACTTC. It encodes CASSQVRGRGRETQYF.

This clonotype has at least ten counts. The V call is TRBV2, the J call TRBJ2-5; 10 bases map to TRBD2. The CDR3 has 17 amino acids. Per germline, CDR1 SNHLY and CDR2 FYNNEI. The junction had 12 bases not matched to a gene; V was cut back by 3 bases and J by 5 bases. The CDR3 here is CASSDLLAGEIGETQYF. In nucleotides, the CDR3 is TGTGCCAGCAGTGACCTGCTAGCGGGAGAGATTGGGGAGACCCAGTACTTC.